The sequence of this T cell receptor beta chain was determined in a study of regulatory dendritic cells for organ transplantation. This clone has a single count. Antigen: not known. Study-level findings and limits: Regulatory dendritic cells appeared to expand memory CD8+ clones less than mature ones.

CD4+ or CD8+ T cells were sorted as naive CD45RA+ or memory CD45RO+. Assay: immunoSEQ multiplex PCR; the TCRdb copy retains only in-frame clones and omits some. The sample has around 29,000 clones, about four fifths seen once; the top ten hold approximately 0.39%. This receptor was obtained from a human donor in good health. The material sequenced was naive CD8+ T cells from blood. Specified subset: CD45RA+ naive T cells.

The CDR3 sequence is CASSAIVNEQFF. In DNA form, the CDR3 reads TGTGCCAGCAGCGCCATAGTCAATGAGCAGTTCTTC. V usage is TRBV9 and J usage is TRBJ2-1; D gene uncertain. The CDR3 length is 12 residues. The ends were cut back, 3 bases at V and 6 bases at J, with 7 bases in the middle. CDR1 and CDR2 from the germline V gene are SGDLS and YYNGEE.